The 13 T cell receptor beta chains presented below share a single source sample, sequenced in a study of response to subunit inactivated influenza vaccine. MiXCR was run by TCRdb on the RT-PCR reads, yielding one entry per CDR3 protein. Of about 650,000 distinct CDR3 sequences in the sample, 13% to 15% were seen once. The starting material was PBMCs from blood, obtained 14 days before vaccination. The receptors shown here come from a man between 45 and 60 years old who received an inactivated influenza vaccine.

This clonotype has more than one count but fewer than ten. The chain joins TRBV7-9 to TRBJ2-2; 7 bases map to TRBD1. Germline CDR1 reads SEHNR; CDR2 reads FQNEAQ (reference sequence). CDR3 length: 15 residues. V shed 7 bases, J shed 2 bases, and the junction held 7 bases outside the gene matches. Here the CDR3 DNA reads TGTGCCAGCATCTTGGGACAGATTAACACCGGGGAGCTGTTTTTT. Protein: CASILGQINTGELFF.

The genes are TRBV29-1 and TRBJ1-2; 7 bases agree with TRBD1. The CDR3 length is 13 residues. The V and J ends lost 6 bases and 0 bases, in that order; junction bases with no gene match: 4. Per germline, CDR1 SQVTM and CDR2 ANQGSEA. This chain's CDR3 is CSVRTGANYGYTF. The DNA for the CDR3 is TGCAGCGTGCGGACAGGAGCTAACTATGGCTACACCTTC.

The rearrangement joins TRBV4-3 to TRBJ2-7, with 9 bases identical to TRBD1. In germline, CDR1 is LGHNA, CDR2 YSLEER. The V and J ends lost 5 bases and 6 bases, in that order; junction bases with no gene match: 11. The CDR3 has 15 residues. The CDR3: CASSSRDRDKSEQYF. In DNA, the CDR3 is TGCGCCAGCAGCTCCCGGGACAGGGATAAGAGCGAGCAGTACTTC.

The rearrangement links TRBV10-2 to TRBJ2-1; 10 bases map to TRBD2. Per germline, CDR1 WSHSY and CDR2 SAAADI. V lost 2 bases to trimming and J lost 6 bases; unmatched junction nucleotides: 4. This CDR3 is built from 15 residues. The CDR3 loop reads CASSEIAGGGNEQFF. The CDR3 nucleotides are TGCGCCAGCAGTGAGATAGCGGGAGGAGGCAATGAGCAGTTCTTC.

The V call is TRBV20-1, the J call TRBJ1-1, with unresolved D. Germline CDR1 DFQATT, CDR2 SNEGSKA (reference sequence). This CDR3 has 12 residues. V was trimmed by 4 bases and J by 4 bases, leaving 10 bases between them. CDR3 residues: CSAKHGTTEAFF. DNA for the CDR3: TGCAGTGCTAAACACGGAACCACTGAAGCTTTCTTT.

This clonotype came up a few times. V usage is TRBV28 and J usage is TRBJ2-2, with D perhaps assigned TRBD1 or TRBD2 (5 bases each). CDR3 length: 14 residues. CDR1 and CDR2 from the germline V gene are MDHEN and SYDVKM. The V and J ends lost 8 bases and 1 base respectively, with 11 bases between them. The CDR3 loop reads CASLGTRNTGELFF. DNA for the CDR3: TGTGCCAGCCTAGGGACGAGGAACACCGGGGAGCTGTTTTTT.

The rearrangement joins TRBV25-1 to TRBJ2-2; D is possibly TRBD2 (5 bases). CDR1 and CDR2 (germline): MGHDK, SYGVNS. The germline V and J ends were trimmed by 4 bases and 2 bases, with 8 bases remaining between them. The CDR3 runs to 14 residues. The DNA for the CDR3 is TGTGCCAGCAGTGCGGGGATTAACACCGGGGAGCTGTTTTTT. The encoded protein is CASSAGINTGELFF.

The chain is built from TRBV7-2 and TRBJ1-2; 7 bases agree with TRBD1. This CDR3 comprises 14 residues. Germline CDR1 and CDR2: SGHTA and FQGNSA. The ends lost 2 bases at V and 4 bases at J; junction bases unmatched: 4. The CDR3 protein is CASSLRDRAYGYTF. The CDR3 bases are TGTGCCAGCAGCTTACGGGACAGAGCCTATGGCTACACCTTC.

This clonotype was seen more than once but under ten times. The rearrangement uses TRBV7-9 and TRBJ1-1, with D tentatively TRBD1 (6 bases). With 0 bases removed from V and 5 bases from J, the gap between germline ends came to 19 bases. The CDR3 spans 17 residues. CDR1 and CDR2 from the germline V gene are SEHNR and FQNEAQ (reference sequence). As DNA, the CDR3 is TGTGCCAGCAGCTTAGCGCGGGTGACAGGAGCGTGGACTGAAGCTTTCTTT. It translates to CASSLARVTGAWTEAFF. Using reference TRBV7-9 and TRBJ1-1 for the parts outside the CDR3, the full variable domain is DTGVSQNPRHKITKRGQNVTFRCDPISEHNRLYWYRQTLGQGPEFLTYFQNEAQLEKSRLLSDRFSAERPKGSFSTLEIQRTEQGDSAMYLCASSLARVTGAWTEAFFGQGTRLTVV.

The chain carries TRBV19 and TRBJ2-7, with 8 bases identical to TRBD1. Germline CDR1 and CDR2: LNHDA and SQIVND (reference sequence). The CDR3 loop spans 13 amino acids. Germline trimming cut 4 bases from V and 3 bases from J; bases unmatched to any gene: 2. The CDR3 DNA reads as TGTGCCAGTAGTAACAGGGGGATCTACGAGCAGTACTTC. Residues: CASSNRGIYEQYF.

This clonotype occurred many times. The chain is built from TRBV15 and TRBJ1-2; D is uncertain. Germline lookup yields CDR1 LNHNV and CDR2 YYDKDF (reference sequence). This CDR3 is built from 13 residues. The germline V and J ends were trimmed by 0 bases and 5 bases, with 7 bases remaining between them. The CDR3 reads CATSRDPGYGYTF. CDR3 sequence (DNA): TGTGCCACCAGCAGAGATCCTGGGTATGGCTACACCTTC.

The chain has TRBV25-1 and TRBJ2-1; D is unresolved. V was trimmed by 2 bases and J by 1 base, leaving 9 bases between them. Per the germline V gene, CDR1 is MGHDK and CDR2 is SYGVNS. This CDR3 region has 15 residues. The CDR3 DNA follows: TGTGCCAGCAGTGAAGCCGTGGGGTCCTACAATGAGCAGTTCTTC. Protein: CASSEAVGSYNEQFF.

The chain uses TRBV20-1 and TRBJ2-1, with 9 bases matching TRBD2. V trimming: 1 base; J trimming: 0 bases; junction bases outside the gene matches: 7. Germline assignment: CDR1 DFQATT and CDR2 SNEGSKA (reference sequence). This CDR3 has 17 amino acids. The CDR3 nucleotides read TGCAGTGCTAGAGGCATGCTAGCGGGGAGCTCCTACAATGAGCAGTTCTTC. Amino acids: CSARGMLAGSSYNEQFF.